This is a list of T cell receptor delta chains from one sample in a study of gamma-delta chains in newborns, infants, children. TCRdb re-called clones from the reads using CATT. The data contain 7,500 to 10,000 delta-chain clones, roughly 20% of them seen just once; the ten biggest clones take up under 5%. The sequenced material came from blood. Receptors were obtained from a child who was a newborn, infant or young child, either healthy, febrile or measles-vaccinated (not recorded which). Both conserved end residues are part of each CDR3. A D gene is named only where the DNA matches it firmly. Clone size is shown for a subset of rows, as once, few, many or a class of expanded clone.

V gene: TRDV2; clone size: -; D gene: -; J gene: TRDJ1; CDR3 DNA: TGTGCCTATGACAGCGGAAGGGGGGAGACAAGGGGAACCGATAACATCATCTTT; CDR3 protein: CAYDSGRGETRGTDNIIF
V gene: TRDV2; clone size: -; D gene: -; J gene: TRDJ1; CDR3 DNA: TGTGCCTGTGACACCGCGGGCGTAGTCGGGGGTCAGTACACCGATAAACTCATCTTT; CDR3 protein: CACDTAGVVGGQYTDKLIF
V gene: TRDV2; clone size: few; D gene: TRDD3; J gene: TRDJ1; CDR3 DNA: TGTGCCTGTGTCTCACTGGGGTCGGACACCGATAAACTCATCTTT; CDR3 protein: CACVSLGSDTDKLIF
V gene: TRDV2; clone size: once; D gene: TRDD3; J gene: TRDJ3; CDR3 DNA: TGTGCCTGTGACGAGACACACGGTACTGGGGGACGGAGCTCCCGGGACACCCGACAGATGTTTTTC; CDR3 protein: CACDETHGTGGRSSRDTRQMFF
V gene: TRDV2; clone size: -; D gene: TRDD3; J gene: TRDJ1; CDR3 DNA: TGTGCCTGTGACGTACTGGGGCCCAGCGATAAAATCATCTTT; CDR3 protein: CACDVLGPSDKIIF
V gene: TRDV2; clone size: -; D gene: TRDD2; J gene: TRDJ3; CDR3 DNA: TGTGCCTGTGACACGCTTCCTAGGAATGACGCTCTTACTTTCCGGGACACCCGACAGATGTTTTTC; CDR3 protein: CACDTLPRNDALTFRDTRQMFF
V gene: TRDV2; clone size: few; D gene: TRDD3; J gene: TRDJ1; CDR3 DNA: TGTGCCGGTGATGTACTGGGGATTAACGATAAACTCATCTTT; CDR3 protein: CAGDVLGINDKLIF
V gene: TRDV2; clone size: medium-sized; D gene: TRDD3; J gene: TRDJ3; CDR3 DNA: TGTGCCTGTGACATCGCCGGGGATACTGGGGACACCCGACAGATGTTTTTC; CDR3 protein: CACDIAGDTGDTRQMFF
V gene: TRDV2; clone size: -; D gene: TRDD3; J gene: TRDJ1; CDR3 DNA: TGTGCCTGTGACACAGTCCTCCTACCTGTACTGGGGGATCTGCGCACCGATAAACTCATCTTT; CDR3 protein: CACDTVLLPVLGDLRTDKLIF
V gene: TRDV2; clone size: few; D gene: TRDD3; J gene: TRDJ1; CDR3 DNA: TGTGCCTGTGACACCGTAAACCCCGGCTACTGGGGGAACACCGATAAACTCATCTTT; CDR3 protein: CACDTVNPGYWGNTDKLIF
V gene: TRDV2; clone size: -; D gene: TRDD3; J gene: TRDJ1; CDR3 DNA: TGTGCCTGTGACACTTTGGGGGACTTCCGAGATAAACTCATCTTT; CDR3 protein: CACDTLGDFRDKLIF
V gene: TRDV2; clone size: large; D gene: -; J gene: TRDJ1; CDR3 DNA: TGTGCCTGTGACGCCGTATCGGGGACTGGGAGGTACACCGATAAACTCATCTTT; CDR3 protein: CACDAVSGTGRYTDKLIF
V gene: TRDV2; clone size: few; D gene: TRDD3; J gene: TRDJ3; CDR3 DNA: TGTGCCTGTGACACCGTTACTGGGGGCCCCGATGCCCGACAGATGTTTTTC; CDR3 protein: CACDTVTGGPDARQMFF
V gene: TRDV2; clone size: few; D gene: TRDD3; J gene: TRDJ1; CDR3 DNA: TGTGCCTGTGACACCCTCGGCCTCCACAATACTGGGGATTCGGGCAGCGATAAACTCATCTTT; CDR3 protein: CACDTLGLHNTGDSGSDKLIF
V gene: TRDV2; clone size: few; D gene: TRDD3; J gene: TRDJ3; CDR3 DNA: TGTGCCTGTGACCCGATACTGGGGGATAAGCGGGACTGGGACACCCGACAGATGTTTTTC; CDR3 protein: CACDPILGDKRDWDTRQMFF
V gene: TRDV1; clone size: -; D gene: TRDD3; J gene: TRDJ1; CDR3 DNA: TGTGCTCTTGGGGAACCACCCCTAAGGACTGGGGGATACTATGGGCCCGATAAACTCATCTTT; CDR3 protein: CALGEPPLRTGGYYGPDKLIF
V gene: TRDV2; clone size: few; D gene: TRDD3; J gene: TRDJ2; CDR3 DNA: TGTGCCTGTGACTCGTTACTGGGGGATACGCGGATGACAGCACAACTCTTCTTT; CDR3 protein: CACDSLLGDTRMTAQLFF
V gene: TRDV2; clone size: -; D gene: TRDD3; J gene: TRDJ1; CDR3 DNA: TGTGCCTGTGACACCCTTACTGGGGGACCCCAGTACACCGATAAACTCATCTTT; CDR3 protein: CACDTLTGGPQYTDKLIF
V gene: TRDV2; clone size: few; D gene: -; J gene: TRDJ1; CDR3 DNA: TGTGCCTGTGACACCGTGGATAGGCGATACACACTACGAAACTCAGTCGATAAACTCATCTTT; CDR3 protein: CACDTVDRRYTLRNSVDKLIF
V gene: TRDV2; clone size: -; D gene: -; J gene: TRDJ1; CDR3 DNA: TGTGCCTGTGACACCGTCCCCGGATCCGATAAACTCATCTTT; CDR3 protein: CACDTVPGSDKLIF
V gene: TRDV2; clone size: -; D gene: TRDD3; J gene: TRDJ1; CDR3 DNA: TGTGCCTGTGACAGGGTTACTGGGGGATACGCCGATAAACTCATCTTT; CDR3 protein: CACDRVTGGYADKLIF
V gene: TRDV2; clone size: few; D gene: -; J gene: TRDJ3; CDR3 DNA: TGTGCCCGTGACACCATCCATCGATCTACTGGGATCTGGGACACCCGACAGATGTTTTTC; CDR3 protein: CARDTIHRSTGIWDTRQMFF
V gene: TRDV1; clone size: -; D gene: TRDD3; J gene: TRDJ1; CDR3 DNA: TGTGCTCTTGGGGAACTATGGCGGCTACTACGCTGGGGGATACGGGGAACCGATAAACTCATCTTT; CDR3 protein: CALGELWRLLRWGIRGTDKLIF
V gene: TRDV2; clone size: -; D gene: TRDD3; J gene: TRDJ1; CDR3 DNA: TGTGCCTGTGACACCGTGTTGTCTGGGGGATACGGCGATAAACTCATCTTT; CDR3 protein: CACDTVLSGGYGDKLIF
V gene: TRDV2; clone size: -; D gene: -; J gene: TRDJ1; CDR3 DNA: TGTGCCTGTGACACGGTTCGCCACCCTGGTGGTACACTGGTAACATCCGATAAACTCATCTTT; CDR3 protein: CACDTVRHPGGTLVTSDKLIF
V gene: TRDV2; clone size: medium-sized; D gene: TRDD3; J gene: TRDJ3; CDR3 DNA: TGTGCCTGTGACACCGCTGGTACTGGGGGAAGCTCCTGGGACACCCGACAGATGTTTTTC; CDR3 protein: CACDTAGTGGSSWDTRQMFF
V gene: TRDV2; clone size: -; D gene: TRDD3; J gene: TRDJ1; CDR3 DNA: TGTGCCTGTGATCTTCTGGGGGATAACTCCCCACACGATAAACTCATCTTT; CDR3 protein: CACDLLGDNSPHDKLIF
V gene: TRDV1; clone size: -; D gene: -; J gene: TRDJ1; CDR3 DNA: TGTGCTCTTGGGCCTACGGTGGCCTTGGGGGTCCAGTACACCGATAAACTCATCTTT; CDR3 protein: CALGPTVALGVQYTDKLIF
V gene: TRDV2; clone size: -; D gene: -; J gene: TRDJ2; CDR3 DNA: TGTGCCTGTGACACCTGGGGGGCAGGGCTTTTGACAGCACAACTCTTCTTT; CDR3 protein: CACDTWGAGLLTAQLFF
V gene: TRDV2; clone size: -; D gene: -; J gene: TRDJ1; CDR3 DNA: TGTGCCTGTGACATTCTGGGGTCCCTCCCCAGGACCTATAAACTCATCTTT; CDR3 protein: CACDILGSLPRTYKLIF
V gene: TRDV2; clone size: -; D gene: TRDD3; J gene: TRDJ1; CDR3 DNA: TGTGCCCGTGACAAACTGGGGACAACAAGGGCCGATAAACTCATCTTT; CDR3 protein: CARDKLGTTRADKLIF
V gene: TRDV2; clone size: -; D gene: TRDD3; J gene: TRDJ1; CDR3 DNA: TGTGCCTGTGACACTCTGGGGGATACAGAAAAACTCATCTTT; CDR3 protein: CACDTLGDTEKLIF
V gene: TRDV3; clone size: -; D gene: -; J gene: TRDJ1; CDR3 DNA: TGTGCGAGCGTTCCTCGAGGGTACACCGATAAACTCATCTTT; CDR3 protein: CASVPRGYTDKLIF
V gene: TRDV1; clone size: few; D gene: TRDD3; J gene: TRDJ1; CDR3 DNA: TGTGCTCTTGGGGAAGTCCCTTTCCCGACGAAGAAGGGGGGGATACGAGGGGTCACCGATAAACTCATCTTT; CDR3 protein: CALGEVPFPTKKGGIRGVTDKLIF
V gene: TRDV2; clone size: few; D gene: TRDD3; J gene: TRDJ1; CDR3 DNA: TGTGCCCGTGACTTGTGGGGGATACAGGACGATAAACTCATCTTT; CDR3 protein: CARDLWGIQDDKLIF
V gene: TRDV2; clone size: few; D gene: TRDD3; J gene: TRDJ1; CDR3 DNA: TGTGCCTGTGACACCTTACGCTCCGGACGAGGGGGATATCACACCGATAAACTCATCTTT; CDR3 protein: CACDTLRSGRGGYHTDKLIF
V gene: TRDV2; clone size: -; D gene: TRDD3; J gene: TRDJ1; CDR3 DNA: TGTGCCTGTGACACAGTGGGGGGTACCCCGGATTCCGCACTGGGGGTCGCCACCGATAAACTCATCTTT; CDR3 protein: CACDTVGGTPDSALGVATDKLIF
V gene: TRDV2; clone size: few; D gene: TRDD3; J gene: TRDJ3; CDR3 DNA: TGTGCCTGTGCACCTGTGGGGGACCCGAGCTCCTGGGACACCCGACAGATGTTTTTC; CDR3 protein: CACAPVGDPSSWDTRQMFF
V gene: TRDV2; clone size: -; D gene: TRDD3; J gene: TRDJ1; CDR3 DNA: TGTGCATGTGACACCGTCCTTCCGTCAGTACTGGGGGATACAAGACGTCCGTACACCGATAAACTCATCTTT; CDR3 protein: CACDTVLPSVLGDTRRPYTDKLIF
V gene: TRDV2; clone size: few; D gene: -; J gene: TRDJ1; CDR3 DNA: TGTGCCTGTGAATCCTTACTCCTCACCGATAAACTCATCTTT; CDR3 protein: CACESLLLTDKLIF
V gene: TRDV2; clone size: few; D gene: TRDD3; J gene: TRDJ1; CDR3 DNA: TGTGCCTGTGACGCACTGGGGGACTCGTACACCGATAAACTCATCTTT; CDR3 protein: CACDALGDSYTDKLIF
V gene: TRDV2; clone size: -; D gene: TRDD3; J gene: TRDJ1; CDR3 DNA: TGTGCCTGTGACCCTGTACTGGGGATACCCTACACCGATAAACTCATCTTT; CDR3 protein: CACDPVLGIPYTDKLIF
V gene: TRDV2; clone size: few; D gene: TRDD3; J gene: TRDJ1; CDR3 DNA: TGTGCCTGTGACACCCTGGGGGTCTACACCGATAAACTCATCTTT; CDR3 protein: CACDTLGVYTDKLIF
V gene: TRDV2; clone size: few; D gene: TRDD3; J gene: TRDJ3; CDR3 DNA: TGTGCCTGTGACACGCTGGGGGATTCCTCCTGGGACACCCGACAGATGTTTTTC; CDR3 protein: CACDTLGDSSWDTRQMFF
V gene: TRDV2; clone size: few; D gene: TRDD3; J gene: TRDJ3; CDR3 DNA: TGTGCCTGTGACACCTGGGGGAGCAGCTCCTGGGACACCCGACAGATGTTTTTC; CDR3 protein: CACDTWGSSSWDTRQMFF
V gene: TRDV1; clone size: -; D gene: -; J gene: TRDJ3; CDR3 DNA: TGTGCTCTTGGGGAGCGGGCCTTCCTTTCCCCCTTTTTGGGGGATGCGTATCCAACGTGGGACACCCGACAGATGTTTTTC; CDR3 protein: CALGERAFLSPFLGDAYPTWDTRQMFF
V gene: TRDV2; clone size: -; D gene: TRDD3; J gene: TRDJ1; CDR3 DNA: TGTGCCTGTGACGGGCTGGGGGATTACGGTACCCTTAAACTCATCTTT; CDR3 protein: CACDGLGDYGTLKLIF
V gene: TRDV2; clone size: medium-sized; D gene: TRDD3; J gene: TRDJ1; CDR3 DNA: TGTGCCTGTGAATCCCTGGGGGATAATCCCACCGATAAACTCATCTTT; CDR3 protein: CACESLGDNPTDKLIF
V gene: TRDV2; clone size: few; D gene: TRDD3; J gene: TRDJ1; CDR3 DNA: TGTGCCTGCGACTTCGTACTGGGGGATAAATCCACCGATAAACTCATCTTT; CDR3 protein: CACDFVLGDKSTDKLIF